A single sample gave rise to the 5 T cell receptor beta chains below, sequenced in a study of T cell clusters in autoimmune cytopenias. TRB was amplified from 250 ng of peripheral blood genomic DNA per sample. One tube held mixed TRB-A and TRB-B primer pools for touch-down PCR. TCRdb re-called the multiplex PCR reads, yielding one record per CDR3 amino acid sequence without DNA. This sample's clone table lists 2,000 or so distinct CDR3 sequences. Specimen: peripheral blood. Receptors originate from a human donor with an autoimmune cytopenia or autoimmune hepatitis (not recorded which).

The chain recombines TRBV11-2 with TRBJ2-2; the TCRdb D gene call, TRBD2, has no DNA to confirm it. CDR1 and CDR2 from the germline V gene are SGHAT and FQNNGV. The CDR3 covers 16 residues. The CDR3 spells CASSPIAGKRTGELFF.

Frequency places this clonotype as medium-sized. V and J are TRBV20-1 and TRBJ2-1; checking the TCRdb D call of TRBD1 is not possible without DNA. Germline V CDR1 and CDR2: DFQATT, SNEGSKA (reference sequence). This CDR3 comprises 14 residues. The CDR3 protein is CSASYPGRNNEQFF.

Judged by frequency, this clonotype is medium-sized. CDR3 residues: CASSLTGGADTQYF. The chain couples TRBV27 to TRBJ2-3. Germline-derived CDR1 and CDR2 are MNHEY and SMNVEV (reference sequence). The length of the CDR3 is 14 residues.

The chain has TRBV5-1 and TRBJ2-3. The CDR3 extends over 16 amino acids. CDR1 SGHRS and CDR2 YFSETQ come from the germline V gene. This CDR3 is CASSLGQVRVTDTQYF.

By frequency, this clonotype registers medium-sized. This chain's CDR3 is CASSRGQGGGYTF. The chain joins TRBV27 to TRBJ1-2; TCRdb's D call of TRBD1 is untestable without DNA. The CDR3 sequence is 13 residues long. CDR1 MNHEY and CDR2 SMNVEV come from the germline V gene (reference sequence).